The 10 T cell receptor beta chains below were found in one sample sequenced in a study of quantifying T cell responses using KT2 cells. Across the whole study: Reverse transcription used primers in the TCR alpha and beta constant regions.

An oligo carrying a UMI was ligated to the cDNA 3' end. First-round PCR used about 4 cycles and beta primers RC1.1 and RC1.2 covering TRBC1 and TRBC2. TCRdb processed the UMI-ligation and nested PCR reads anew with MiXCR; each CDR3 protein has one entry. The data show 50,000 to 70,000 distinct CDR3 sequences, roughly an eighth seen once. Sequencing input: PBMCs spiked with cells of the T cell clone KT2. The receptors here all came from a human donor.

This clonotype was found a few times. At one boundary the junction diverges from the germline segment, which might be a read error. The CDR3 coding sequence is TGTGCCAGCAGCTTAGGGACTAGCGGGACCTACGTGCAGTACTTC. Amino acid sequence: CASSLGTSGTYVQYF. This rearrangement joins TRBV7-8 to TRBJ2-7; 12 bases match TRBD2. Germline CDR1 SGHVS, CDR2 FQNEAQ. This CDR3 is built from 15 residues.

This chain connects TRBV6-1 to TRBJ2-1, with 7 nucleotides matching TRBD2. In germline, CDR1 is MNHNS, CDR2 SASEGT. Trimming removed 6 bases from V and 1 base from J; junction bases left unmatched: 9. The CDR3 sequence is 16 residues long. DNA for the CDR3: TGTGCCAGCAGGGGGGGGGGACCCCTTTCCTACAATGAGCAGTTCTTC. Protein product: CASRGGGPLSYNEQFF.

The rearrangement joins TRBV3-1 to TRBJ2-7; D is undetermined. Germline-derived CDR1 and CDR2 are LGHDT and YNNKEL (reference sequence). V was pared by 4 bases and J by 0 bases, with 10 bases between. This CDR3 is built from 14 residues. CDR3 amino acids: CASSPMTSSYEQYF. CDR3 DNA: TGTGCCAGCAGCCCCATGACGAGCTCCTACGAGCAGTACTTC.

This clonotype was counted between two and nine times. The chain joins TRBV29-1 to TRBJ2-1, with 10 bases aligning to TRBD2. The J segment lost 0 bases and the V segment lost 6 bases, leaving 14 bases of the junction unmatched. The germline gives CDR1 SQVTM, CDR2 ANQGSEA. The CDR3 is 18 residues long. In DNA, the CDR3 is TGCAGCGTCCGTGATCCGGGACTAGCGTACTCCTCCTACAATGAGCAGTTCTTC. Translating it yields CSVRDPGLAYSSYNEQFF.

This clonotype was seen repeatedly, ten times or more. The CDR3 DNA sequence: TGTGCCAGCAGTCCCCGGACTAGCGGGAGGGCCTACAATGAGCAGTTCTTC. Residues: CASSPRTSGRAYNEQFF. The chain uses TRBV6-5 and TRBJ2-1, with 15 bases aligning to TRBD2. Germline V gives CDR1 MNHEY, CDR2 SVGAGI. The CDR3 sequence is 17 residues long. V dropped 5 bases and J dropped 2; count of bases not matched to a gene: 4.

This clonotype turned up a few times. Here the CDR3 reads CSVAKGENTEAFF. CDR3 DNA sequence: TGCAGCGTGGCTAAAGGAGAGAACACTGAAGCTTTCTTT. The V and J genes are TRBV29-1 and TRBJ1-1; D is unresolved. The CDR3 covers 13 residues. V was cut by 6 bases and J by 1 base, with 12 bases left in between. CDR1 is SQVTM, CDR2 ANQGSEA, per germline.

This clonotype was seen more than once but under ten times. The V and J genes are TRBV29-1 and TRBJ1-1; no firm D call. The V gene's germline CDR1 is SQVTM and CDR2 ANQGSEA. V was trimmed by 1 base and J by 2 bases, leaving 11 bases between them. CDR3 length equals 14 residues. CDR3 nucleotides: TGCAGCGTTGAAGCACAGCCACTTAACACTGAAGCTTTCTTT. This codes for CSVEAQPLNTEAFF.

The chain uses TRBV2 and TRBJ1-2; TRBD1 agrees at 7 bases. The CDR3 has 14 amino acids. The germline V gene encodes CDR1 SNHLY and CDR2 FYNNEI. Losses at the gene ends were 6 bases for V and 2 bases for J; bases not matched to a gene: 6. The CDR3 DNA reads as TGTGCCAGCAGAACCGGGACAGAAAACTATGGCTACACCTTC. This codes for CASRTGTENYGYTF.

This clonotype has a handful of counts. The CDR3 nucleotides are TGTGCCAGCTCACCAGGGCCGCAAGCTGGGGCCAACGTCCTGACTTTC. This translates into CASSPGPQAGANVLTF. The chain joins TRBV18 to TRBJ2-6; D gene ambiguous. Germline V CDR1 and CDR2: KGHSH, LQKENI. Trimming left V 2 bases short and J 2 bases short, with 10 bases between. This CDR3 spans 16 amino acids.

This chain connects TRBV12-3 or TRBV12-4 to TRBJ2-3; no definite D call. V was cut by 2 bases and J by 5 bases, with 8 bases left in between. The CDR3 spans 13 residues. As DNA, the CDR3 is TGTGCCAGCAGTTTAATCGGACGAGATACGCAGTATTTT. Translated: CASSLIGRDTQYF.